These 29 T cell receptor beta chains originate from one sample sequenced in a study of cytomegalovirus exposure and HLA in healthy donors. With 60 Vbeta and 13 Jbeta primers, the PCR was carried out. Using immunoSEQ multiplex PCR, the repertoire was profiled, and TCRdb retains in-frame clones only, with some absent. The table lists roughly 200,000 clones, under 9.5% of them singletons, with 1% to 1.5% in the top ten. The sample was PBMCs. These receptors were collected from a woman aged 30 to 39 in good health and CMV-seropositive.

The rearrangement joins TRBV19 to TRBJ1-1; D is uncertain. The CDR3 runs 14 residues. Germline CDR1 and CDR2: LNHDA and SQIVND (reference sequence). The ends were cut back, 0 bases at V and 1 base at J, with 6 bases in the middle. The CDR3 protein is CASSIDLRNTEAFF. The CDR3 nucleotides are TGTGCCAGTAGTATAGATCTCAGGAACACTGAAGCTTTCTTT.

This clone appeared a few times. V is TRBV10-2 and J is TRBJ1-3, with a tentative D call TRBD1 (5 bases). The CDR3 totals 13 residues. V lost 6 bases, J lost 6 bases, and 12 bases lay in between. Germline V lookup: CDR1 WSHSY, CDR2 SAAADI. The CDR3 is CASRSGTPNTIYF. CDR3 DNA sequence: TGCGCCAGCAGGTCCGGGACTCCAAACACCATATATTTT.

The rearrangement joins TRBV5-1 to TRBJ2-7, with TRBD1 matching over 10 bases. V was pared by 4 bases and J by 5 bases, with 6 bases of the junction left unmatched. Germline CDR1 SGHRS, CDR2 YFSETQ. The CDR3 spans 14 residues. Written as DNA, the CDR3 is TGCGCCAGCAGCCTCCGGGACAGGGGCGACGAGCAGTACTTC. Residues: CASSLRDRGDEQYF.

This clone was detected only a few times. The rearrangement links TRBV27 to TRBJ2-3, with TRBD2 as a possible D gene (5 bases). Trimming removed 7 bases at V and 2 bases at J, with 16 bases between. Germline V CDR1 and CDR2: MNHEY, SMNVEV (reference sequence). This CDR3 has 15 amino acids. In DNA, the CDR3 is TGTGCCAGCATGGAAAACCGGAGGTTCACAGATACGCAGTATTTT. It is translated as CASMENRRFTDTQYF.

The gene calls are TRBV6-1 and TRBJ2-1; 11 positions agree with TRBD1. The CDR3 length is 14 residues. Germline values: CDR1 MNHNS, CDR2 SASEGT. The V gene end was trimmed by 6 bases and the J gene end by 8 bases; junction bases not matched to a gene: 6. The CDR3 protein is CASSRDRGTDEQFF. CDR3 in DNA: TGTGCCAGCAGCCGGGACAGGGGGACGGATGAGCAGTTCTTC.

The genes are TRBV5-6 and TRBJ2-1, with 8 bases fitting TRBD2. The CDR3 extends over 15 amino acids. The V and J ends lost 4 bases and 5 bases, in that order; junction bases with no gene match: 8. Germline V gene lookup returns CDR1 SGHDT and CDR2 YYEEEE. CDR3 coding DNA: TGTGCCAGCAGCCCCCCCACTAGCGGCCACAATGAGCAGTTCTTC. Its protein is CASSPPTSGHNEQFF. The complete variable domain, with remaining parts taken from reference TRBV5-6 and TRBJ2-1, reads DAGVTQSPTHLIKTRGQQVTLRCSPKSGHDTVSWYQQALGQGPQFIFQYYEEEERQRGNFPDRFSGHQFPNYSSELNVNALLLGDSALYLCASSPPTSGHNEQFFGPGTRLTVL.

This clone was counted only a few times. The rearrangement uses TRBV6-4 and TRBJ2-1, with D possibly matching TRBD1 (6 bases). Germline V gives CDR1 MRHNA, CDR2 SNTAGT. V dropped 6 bases and J dropped 2 bases, with 11 bases sitting between them. The CDR3 is made up of 14 amino acids. The CDR3 nucleotides are TGTGCCAGCAGCCAGGGGAGCCCCTACAATGAGCAGTTCTTC. Translation gives CASSQGSPYNEQFF.

The sample holds a few counts of this clone. The rearrangement uses TRBV19 and TRBJ1-5; 9 nucleotides agree with TRBD1. CDR3 length equals 13 residues. Germline CDR1 and CDR2: LNHDA and SQIVND (reference sequence). The J segment lost 6 bases and the V segment lost 4 bases, leaving 1 base of the junction unmatched. The CDR3 region has the DNA TGTGCCAGTAGTAGGGACAGGGTTCAGCCCCAGCATTTT. The encoded protein is CASSRDRVQPQHF.

The genes are TRBV7-2 and TRBJ2-7; D not resolved. Germline-derived CDR1 and CDR2 are SGHTA and FQGNSA. This CDR3 is built from 13 residues. V lost 2 bases to trimming and J lost 0 bases, with 5 bases between them. The CDR3 DNA follows: TGTGCCAGCAGCTTATCGAGCTCCTACGAGCAGTACTTC. It is translated as CASSLSSSYEQYF.

The CDR3 loop reads CASSLEGEYNEQFF. The DNA of the CDR3 is TGTGCCAGCAGCTTAGAGGGGGAATACAATGAGCAGTTCTTC. The V gene is TRBV7-9, the J gene TRBJ2-1; D is perhaps TRBD1 (6 bases). The CDR3 is 14 residues long. CDR1 is SEHNR and CDR2 is FQNEAQ in the germline V gene (reference sequence). With 1 base removed from V and 4 bases from J, the gap between germline ends came to 8 bases.

This chain connects TRBV4-1 to TRBJ1-5; D is possibly TRBD1 (6 bases). Looked up from germline, CDR1 is MGHRA and CDR2 is YSYEKL. V was clipped by 5 bases and J by 1 base, with 9 bases between them. The CDR3 contains 14 residues. In DNA, the CDR3 is TGCGCCAGCAGCTATGGACAGAGCAATCAGCCCCAGCATTTT. Translating gives CASSYGQSNQPQHF.

In its sample, this clone was seen a few times. The chain combines TRBV4-1 with TRBJ1-2, with D hard to call. The V and J ends lost 3 bases and 2 bases respectively, with 13 bases between them. Germline V gene lookup returns CDR1 MGHRA and CDR2 YSYEKL. The CDR3 is made up of 15 amino acids. The CDR3 DNA sequence: TGCGCCAGCAGCCAGAGTAAACAGACAAACTATGGCTACACCTTC. This gives the protein CASSQSKQTNYGYTF.

The chain joins TRBV5-1 to TRBJ2-1, with D possibly being TRBD1 (6 bases). The ends were cut back, 1 base at V and 7 bases at J, with 12 bases in the middle. The CDR3 is made up of 14 amino acids. Germline V gene data show CDR1 as SGHRS and CDR2 as YFSETQ. The DNA for the CDR3 is TGCGCCAGCAGCTTGACAGGGCGGTTGAATGAGCAGTTCTTC. Its translation is CASSLTGRLNEQFF.

The J gene is TRBJ2-1, the V gene TRBV5-4; a weak D match, TRBD2 (5 bases). Trimming cost V 1 base and J 8 bases, with 13 bases left between them. The CDR3 loop spans 14 amino acids. Germline CDR1 and CDR2: SGHNT and YYREEE (reference sequence). In DNA, the CDR3 is TGTGCCAGCAGCTTGATGGGAGTTTTCCATGAGCAGTTCTTC. Translating gives CASSLMGVFHEQFF.

The chain recombines TRBV29-1 with TRBJ2-1; 9 bases are a match to TRBD2. The ends lost 4 bases at V and 4 bases at J; junction bases unmatched: 5. CDR3 length: 14 amino acids. Germline CDR1 is SQVTM and CDR2 is ANQGSEA. CDR3 protein: CSVATSGLYNEQFF. The CDR3 coding sequence is TGCAGCGTTGCTACTAGCGGGCTTTACAATGAGCAGTTCTTC.

Remarks on this clone: Different DNA sequences within this sample yield the same CDR3. This chain joins TRBV7-9 and TRBJ2-7; possible D gene TRBD1, 6 bases. In germline, CDR1 is SEHNR, CDR2 FQNEAQ (reference sequence). V was pared by 5 bases and J by 4 bases, with 9 bases between. The CDR3 loop spans 12 amino acids. The CDR3 sequence: CASSLTGYEQYF. The CDR3 DNA is TGTGCCAGCAGCCTAACAGGGTACGAGCAGTACTTC.

V usage is TRBV9 and J usage is TRBJ2-7; 7 nucleotides match TRBD1. Germline-derived CDR1 and CDR2 are SGDLS and YYNGEE. J gave up 0 bases and V 0 bases, and 3 bases lay outside the gene matches. The length of the CDR3 is 15 residues. As DNA, the CDR3 is TGTGCCAGCAGCGTAGAAGGGACAGCCTCCTACGAGCAGTACTTC. It encodes CASSVEGTASYEQYF.

With regard to this clone: Additional DNA sequences in this sample encode the identical CDR3. The chain couples TRBV27 to TRBJ2-3; possibly TRBD1 for D (6 bases). Per the germline V gene, CDR1 is MNHEY and CDR2 is SMNVEV (reference sequence). The germline V and J ends were trimmed by 2 bases and 2 bases, with 8 bases remaining between them. This CDR3 has 14 residues. The CDR3 DNA reads as TGTGCCAGCAGTTTACAGGGGTACACAGATACGCAGTATTTT. Protein sequence: CASSLQGYTDTQYF.

This clone was observed a handful of times. The chain has TRBV4-1 and TRBJ2-7; D gene uncertain. Germline-derived CDR1 and CDR2 are MGHRA and YSYEKL. The CDR3 loop spans 12 amino acids. Trimming left V 1 base short and J 2 bases short, with 3 bases between. The CDR3 nucleotides are TGCGCCAGCAGCCAAGGCGCCTACGAGCAGTACTTC. Translated, it gives CASSQGAYEQYF.

This clone was detected a few times. This rearrangement joins TRBV2 to TRBJ1-2, with D maybe TRBD1 (5 bases). Germline V gives CDR1 SNHLY, CDR2 FYNNEI. The germline V and J ends were trimmed by 7 bases and 8 bases, with 20 bases remaining between them. The CDR3 sequence is 14 residues long. The CDR3 coding sequence is TGTGCCAGCATTAACGAGGACACGGCTAAAGGCTACACCTTC. This codes for CASINEDTAKGYTF.

The J gene is TRBJ1-1, the V gene TRBV19, with D possibly matching TRBD1 (5 bases). Trimming removed 5 bases from V and 1 base from J, with 17 bases in between. There are 16 residues in the CDR3. CDR1 and CDR2 from the germline V gene are LNHDA and SQIVND (reference sequence). CDR3 loop: CASSSIGQTPNTEAFF. CDR3 bases: TGTGCCAGTAGTTCAATTGGACAAACACCGAACACTGAAGCTTTCTTT.

The genes are TRBV4-1 and TRBJ2-3; no reliable D call. V lost 4 bases, J lost 3 bases, and 5 bases lay in between. From germline, CDR1 is MGHRA and CDR2 YSYEKL. CDR3 length: 12 amino acids. In DNA, the CDR3 is TGCGCCAGCAGCCCTAGAACAGATACGCAGTATTTT. Encoded protein: CASSPRTDTQYF.

Here the CDR3 reads CATLYLEAFF. CDR3 coding DNA: TGTGCCACCCTCTATCTGGAAGCTTTCTTT. The V and J genes are TRBV6-6 and TRBJ1-1; D gene ambiguous. The germline gives CDR1 MNHNY, CDR2 SVGAGI (reference sequence). V lost 10 bases and J 8 bases, leaving 11 bases between the germline ends. The CDR3 is 10 amino acids.

The chain is built from TRBV2 and TRBJ2-3; D is ambiguous. The length of the CDR3 is 12 residues. Germline CDR1 is SNHLY and CDR2 is FYNNEI. Trimming took off 8 bases at V and 2 bases at J, with 8 bases between the two ends. The CDR3 spells CASRQYTDTQYF. In DNA form, the CDR3 reads TGTGCCAGCCGCCAGTACACAGATACGCAGTATTTT.

This chain uses TRBV5-6 with TRBJ2-7, with 9 positions matching TRBD1. With 3 bases clipped from V and 0 bases from J, the junction kept 1 base outside the gene matches. The CDR3 has 14 residues. The germline CDR1 and CDR2 sequences are SGHDT and YYEEEE. This CDR3 is CASSWGQGSYEQYF. The DNA for the CDR3 is TGTGCCAGCAGCTGGGGACAGGGCTCCTACGAGCAGTACTTC. Filled out from reference TRBV5-6 and TRBJ2-7, the complete variable domain reads DAGVTQSPTHLIKTRGQQVTLRCSPKSGHDTVSWYQQALGQGPQFIFQYYEEEERQRGNFPDRFSGHQFPNYSSELNVNALLLGDSALYLCASSWGQGSYEQYFGPGTRLTVT.

The chain couples TRBV2 to TRBJ1-6, with D unresolved. With 7 bases removed from V and 0 bases from J, the gap between germline ends came to 22 bases. This CDR3 contains 19 residues. From germline, CDR1 is SNHLY and CDR2 FYNNEI. CDR3 region: CASTKGGVASVSYNSPLHF. CDR3 DNA: TGTGCCAGCACCAAAGGCGGTGTCGCCTCCGTCTCCTATAATTCACCCCTCCACTTT.

The chain joins TRBV4-1 to TRBJ2-7; D ambiguous. CDR3 length: 14 residues. Germline CDR1 is MGHRA and CDR2 is YSYEKL. The germline V and J ends were trimmed by 1 base and 2 bases, with 9 bases remaining between them. The CDR3 here is CASSQVALAYEQYF. In DNA, the CDR3 is TGCGCCAGCAGCCAAGTCGCCTTAGCCTACGAGCAGTACTTC.

In its sample, this clone was seen a few times. The chain has TRBV7-9 and TRBJ2-7, with TRBD2 matching 9 bases. Germline loops: CDR1 SEHNR, CDR2 FQNEAQ (reference sequence). The J segment lost 2 bases and the V segment lost 5 bases, leaving 10 bases of the junction unmatched. CDR3 length: 16 amino acids. CDR3 nucleotide sequence: TGTGCCAGCAGCGGGTTGGGCGGGAGGGCCACCTACGAGCAGTACTTC. This encodes CASSGLGGRATYEQYF.

This chain links TRBV5-6 with TRBJ2-3; D might be TRBD2 (6 bases). The CDR3 consists of 15 residues. V gave up 0 bases and J gave up 2 bases, with 10 bases separating them. Germline V lookup: CDR1 SGHDT, CDR2 YYEEEE. The CDR3, as DNA: TGTGCCAGCAGCTTGGGGGCTAGCGCCACAGATACGCAGTATTTT. The encoded protein is CASSLGASATDTQYF. The variable domain in full, with the rest retrieved from reference TRBV5-6 and TRBJ2-3, is DAGVTQSPTHLIKTRGQQVTLRCSPKSGHDTVSWYQQALGQGPQFIFQYYEEEERQRGNFPDRFSGHQFPNYSSELNVNALLLGDSALYLCASSLGASATDTQYFGPGTRLTVL.